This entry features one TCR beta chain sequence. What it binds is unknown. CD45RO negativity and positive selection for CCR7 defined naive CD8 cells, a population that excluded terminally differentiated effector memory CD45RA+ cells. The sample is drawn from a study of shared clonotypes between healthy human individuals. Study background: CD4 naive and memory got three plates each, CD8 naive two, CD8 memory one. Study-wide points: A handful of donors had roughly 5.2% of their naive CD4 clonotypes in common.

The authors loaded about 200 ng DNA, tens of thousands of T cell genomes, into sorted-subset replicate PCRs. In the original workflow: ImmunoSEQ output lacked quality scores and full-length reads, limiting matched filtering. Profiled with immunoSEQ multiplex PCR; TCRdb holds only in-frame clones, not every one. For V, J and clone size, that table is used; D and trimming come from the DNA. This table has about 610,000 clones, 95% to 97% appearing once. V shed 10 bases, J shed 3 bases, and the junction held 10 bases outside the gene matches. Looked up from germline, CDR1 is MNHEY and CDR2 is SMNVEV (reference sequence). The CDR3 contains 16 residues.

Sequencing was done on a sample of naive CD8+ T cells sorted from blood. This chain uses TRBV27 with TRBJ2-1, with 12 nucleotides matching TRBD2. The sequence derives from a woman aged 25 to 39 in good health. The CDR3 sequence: CATKTGTSGFYNEQFF. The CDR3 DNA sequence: TGTGCCACCAAAACCGGGACTAGCGGGTTCTACAATGAGCAGTTCTTC.